This is a list of T cell receptor beta chains from one sample in a study of early T cells in non-severe SARS-CoV-2 infection. TCRdb processed the 5' RACE reads anew with MiXCR; each CDR3 protein has one entry. Here the sample spans tens of thousands of distinct CDR3 sequences, about 10% being singletons. The sequencing input was whole blood. The receptors come from an adult who was a healthcare worker with PCR-confirmed SARS-CoV-2 infection or an uninfected control (not recorded which). CDR3s include the opening cysteine and the closing phenylalanine or tryptophan. The D gene is left open where the match is weak. Clone size is shown for a subset of rows, as once, few, many or a class of expanded clone.

v_call	j_call	clone_size	d_call	cdr3_nt	cdr3_aa
TRBV19	TRBJ1-6	many	NA	TGTGCCAGTAGGACGGGACGGGCGAATTCACCCCTCCACTTT	CASRTGRANSPLHF
TRBV12-5	TRBJ2-3	few	NA	TGTGCTAGTGGTCTCCGACTGGCGGGAGATACGCAGTATTTT	CASGLRLAGDTQYF
TRBV7-3	TRBJ2-3	many	NA	TGTGCCAGCAGCTCATACGGGGGCACAGATACGCAGTATTTT	CASSSYGGTDTQYF
TRBV7-3	TRBJ2-6	few	TRBD2	TGTGCCAGCAGCTTAACAACTAGCGGGAGCTCTGGGGCCAACGTCCTGACTTTC	CASSLTTSGSSGANVLTF
TRBV11-2	TRBJ1-4	many	NA	TGTGCCAGCAGCTTAGAGCACGTGGAGGAAAAACTGTTTTTT	CASSLEHVEEKLFF
TRBV5-1	TRBJ2-3	many	TRBD2	TGCGCCAGCAGAAGAACTAGCGGGAGTTGGGATACGCAGTATTTT	CASRRTSGSWDTQYF
TRBV20-1	TRBJ2-1	few	TRBD2	TGCAGTGCTAGAGTGTCGACTAGCGGAACCTACAATGAGCAGTTCTTC	CSARVSTSGTYNEQFF
TRBV20-1	TRBJ1-6	many	NA	TGCAGTGCTATAGAGGGTACTGAATCACCCCTCCACTTT	CSAIEGTESPLHF
TRBV15	TRBJ1-5	many	NA	TGTGCCACCAGCAGAGATCTGAGGGGGAGCAATCAGCCCCAGCATTTT	CATSRDLRGSNQPQHF
TRBV27	TRBJ2-7	many	NA	TGTGCCAGCAGTTTCGCCCAGTTGAACGAGCAGTACTTC	CASSFAQLNEQYF
TRBV2	TRBJ1-2	many	NA	TGTGCCAGCAGATTCGATGGCTACACCTTC	CASRFDGYTF
TRBV9	TRBJ2-1	many	NA	TGTGCCAGCAGCGTAGCCAGCGGGTATGAGCAGTTCTTC	CASSVASGYEQFF
TRBV10-3	TRBJ2-6	NA	TRBD1	TGTGCCATCAGCCGGGACAGGGGTTCTGGGGCCAACGTCCTGACTTTC	CAISRDRGSGANVLTF
TRBV30	TRBJ2-1	NA	NA	TGTGCCTGGAGTCGCGGCGTGAGTCACTCCTACAATGAGCAGTTCTTC	CAWSRGVSHSYNEQFF
TRBV29-1	TRBJ1-4	many	NA	TGCAGCGTCTCGCTTATTCAAGCAACTAATGAAAAACTGTTTTTT	CSVSLIQATNEKLFF
TRBV2	TRBJ1-5	many	TRBD1	TGTGCCAGCAGTGGGACAGGGGAAGATCAGCCCCAGCATTTT	CASSGTGEDQPQHF
TRBV7-3	TRBJ2-6	few	TRBD2	TGTGCCAGCAGCTTAAGCGGGAGGGTCGACGGGGCCAACGTCCTGACTTTC	CASSLSGRVDGANVLTF
TRBV29-1	TRBJ2-5	many	TRBD1	TGCAGCGCCCTGGACAGGGGGGAGACCCAGTACTTC	CSALDRGETQYF
TRBV7-9	TRBJ2-7	many	TRBD2	TGTGCCAGCAGCCCGGGACTAGCGTGGCCCTACGAGCAGTACTTC	CASSPGLAWPYEQYF
TRBV7-2	TRBJ2-1	many	TRBD2	TGTGCCAGCAGCGTAACTAGCGGGAGCACCTACAATGAGCAGTTCTTC	CASSVTSGSTYNEQFF
TRBV2	TRBJ2-1	few	TRBD1	TGTGCCAGCAGCGTGAATCGGGACAGCCCTCTCAATGAGCAGTTCTTC	CASSVNRDSPLNEQFF
TRBV13	TRBJ2-7	many	NA	TGTGCCAGCAGCTTAGAAGCTACCGGACAGCCCTACGAGCAGTACTTC	CASSLEATGQPYEQYF
TRBV6-1	TRBJ2-4	many	NA	TGTGCCAGCAGTGAAAACCTGCGGGACATTCAGTACTTC	CASSENLRDIQYF
TRBV12-3/TRBV12-4	TRBJ2-1	many	NA	TGTGCCAGCAGTTTCCCCGGGAGAACGCTCCATGAGCAGTTCTTC	CASSFPGRTLHEQFF
TRBV7-2	TRBJ2-1	many	TRBD2	TGTGCCAGCAGCTTAGTGGGGGGGTTCTACAATGAGCAGTTCTTC	CASSLVGGFYNEQFF
TRBV5-1	TRBJ2-3	NA	NA	TGCGCCAGCTCCCGTTCGCATCCAACAGATACGCAGTATTTT	CASSRSHPTDTQYF
TRBV2	TRBJ2-1	NA	NA	TGTGCCCTTGGCCCAGCCATGACAAATGAGCAGTTCTTC	CALGPAMTNEQFF
TRBV6-6	TRBJ1-4	NA	NA	TGTGCCAGCAGTTCCCAGTGGTCAGCGAATGAAAAACTGTTTTTT	CASSSQWSANEKLFF
TRBV6-5	TRBJ2-2	many	NA	TGTGCCAGCAGTTACGAGGCGGGAAAGGGGGAGCTGTTTTTT	CASSYEAGKGELFF
TRBV16	TRBJ1-2	NA	TRBD1	TGTGCCAGCAGCCAACATAGACAGGGAATGAATGGCTACACCTTC	CASSQHRQGMNGYTF
TRBV5-6	TRBJ1-1	few	TRBD1	TGTGCCAGCAGCTTGCTTGACAGGGAGTATACTGAAGCTTTCTTT	CASSLLDREYTEAFF
TRBV15	TRBJ2-1	NA	NA	TGTGCCACCAGCAGAGATATACAGTCGGGCAATGAGCAGTTCTTC	CATSRDIQSGNEQFF
TRBV29-1	TRBJ2-7	few	NA	TGCAGCGTTGAACGGCCAGAAACCTACGAGCAGTACTTC	CSVERPETYEQYF
TRBV7-9	TRBJ2-7	NA	NA	TGTGCCAGCAGCCCAGGAGGGAGCGAGCAGTACTTC	CASSPGGSEQYF
TRBV10-3	TRBJ2-7	few	NA	TGTGCCATCAGCGAGGGGCTCTATTCCTACGAGCAGTACTTC	CAISEGLYSYEQYF
TRBV27	TRBJ2-3	many	NA	TGTGCCAGCAGTTATCCGGGAGAGGGAGATACGCAGTATTTT	CASSYPGEGDTQYF
TRBV5-1	TRBJ2-4	NA	NA	TGCGCCAGCAGCAGGGACACCCTAGCCAAAAACATTCAGTACTTC	CASSRDTLAKNIQYF
TRBV5-6	TRBJ2-7	few	TRBD1	TGTGCCAGCAGCTCGGACAGGGGATACGAGCAGTACTTC	CASSSDRGYEQYF
TRBV18	TRBJ2-3	many	NA	TGTGCCAGCTCACCAGGGGGAGATACGCAGTATTTT	CASSPGGDTQYF
TRBV7-9	TRBJ2-1	many	TRBD2	TGTGCCAGCAGCTTATACTTGAAGCTAGCGGGGGAGGATGAGCAGTTCTTC	CASSLYLKLAGEDEQFF
TRBV6-4	TRBJ2-2	many	TRBD2	TGTGCCAGCAGTAGCGGGAGCACCGGGGAGCTGTTTTTT	CASSSGSTGELFF
TRBV7-9	TRBJ1-4	medium-sized	NA	TGTGCCAGCACCTCGGTTACTAATGAAAAACTGTTTTTT	CASTSVTNEKLFF
TRBV5-1	TRBJ2-1	many	NA	TGCGCCAGCAGCATAGTAGGCAGGGGGGACTACAATGAGCAGTTCTTC	CASSIVGRGDYNEQFF
TRBV20-1	TRBJ2-6	NA	TRBD1	TGCAGTGCGCCACAGGGGATCACTGGGGCCAACGTCCTGACTTTC	CSAPQGITGANVLTF
TRBV5-1	TRBJ1-5	many	NA	TGCGCCAGCAGCTTGGGACAGAATCAGCCCCAGCATTTT	CASSLGQNQPQHF
TRBV12-5	TRBJ1-1	NA	NA	TGTGCTAGTGGTTCCGGGACACAGACTGAAGCTTTCTTT	CASGSGTQTEAFF
TRBV15	TRBJ2-1	NA	NA	TGTGCCACCAGCGTTTCCAGCTCCTACAATGAGCAGTTCTTC	CATSVSSSYNEQFF
TRBV9	TRBJ2-2	few	NA	TGTGCCAGCAGCGTCCTGAGCAACACCGGGGAGCTGTTTTTT	CASSVLSNTGELFF
TRBV2	TRBJ2-1	many	NA	TGTGCCAGCAGGGATGGGACCGTCAAAGTCGGGGAGCAGTTCTTC	CASRDGTVKVGEQFF
TRBV5-5	TRBJ2-6	NA	TRBD1	TGTGCCAGCAGCTTGGCGGGGACAGGCAGCTCTGGGGCCAACGTCCTGACTTTC	CASSLAGTGSSGANVLTF
TRBV5-4	TRBJ2-7	NA	NA	TGTGCCAGCAGCTTGGTAGGCAGAAGGAACGAGCAGTACTTC	CASSLVGRRNEQYF
TRBV20-1	TRBJ2-5	many	NA	TGCAGTGCGGGGACCTGGGAGACCCAGTACTTC	CSAGTWETQYF
TRBV5-6	TRBJ2-7	NA	NA	NA	CASSFFGTGIEYF